A selection of T cell receptor beta chains follows, all from one sample in a study of Ad26.COV2.S vaccination and SARS-CoV-2 variants. Assay: immunoSEQ multiplex PCR; the TCRdb copy retains only in-frame clones and omits some. In the table there are 300,000 to 350,000 clones, around nine tenths of which are singletons. Sequencing used peripheral blood, obtained in a trial of Ad26.COV2.S vaccine versus placebo. The origin of the receptors is a person between 18 and 59 years old who received the Ad26.COV2.S COVID-19 vaccine or a placebo. Both conserved end residues are part of each CDR3. A D gene is named only where the DNA matches it firmly. Size is stated for part of the rows, as once, few or many counts, or as a class when the clone is expanded.

CDR3 length	clone size	V gene	J gene	D gene	CDR3 DNA	CDR3 protein
12	NA	TRBV28	TRBJ1-5	NA	TGTGCCAGCGGGACACTTAATCAGCCCCAGCATTTT	CASGTLNQPQHF
18	NA	TRBV7-8	TRBJ2-2	TRBD2	TGTGCCAGCAGCAAGCCGGGACTAGCGGGAGTAAACACCGGGGAGCTGTTTTTT	CASSKPGLAGVNTGELFF
16	NA	TRBV4-1	TRBJ2-7	TRBD2	TGCGCCAGCAGCCAAGTCCCCCTAGCGGGAGTTCGCGAGCAGTACTTC	CASSQVPLAGVREQYF
14	NA	TRBV5-1	TRBJ2-2	NA	TGCGCCAGCAGCTGGGGAGCGAACACCGGGGAGCTGTTTTTT	CASSWGANTGELFF
14	NA	TRBV9	TRBJ2-7	TRBD1	TGTGCCAGCAGCCGCCAGGACAGGGGTCTCGAGCAGTACTTC	CASSRQDRGLEQYF
14	once	TRBV5-5	TRBJ2-2	NA	TGTGCCAGCAGCTTTGTCAGCCCCACCGGGGAGCTGTTTTTT	CASSFVSPTGELFF
14	NA	TRBV28	TRBJ1-1	NA	TGTGCCAGCAGTTTAACAGGCCAGAACACTGAAGCTTTCTTT	CASSLTGQNTEAFF
16	NA	TRBV27	TRBJ2-2	NA	TGTGCCAGCAGTTTGCCCCAGAACCAGGGCACCGGGGAGCTGTTTTTT	CASSLPQNQGTGELFF
16	NA	TRBV9	TRBJ2-2	TRBD2	TGTGCCAGCAGCGTCCGACTAGCGGAGTCCACCGGGGAGCTGTTTTTT	CASSVRLAESTGELFF
15	NA	TRBV28	TRBJ2-7	TRBD1	TGTGCCAGCAGAGGGGGGACAGGGATATTCTACGAGCAGTACTTC	CASRGGTGIFYEQYF
16	NA	TRBV5-1	TRBJ2-3	TRBD2	TGCGCCAGCAGCTTGGCGACTAGCGGGGACACAGATACGCAGTATTTT	CASSLATSGDTDTQYF
13	NA	TRBV2	TRBJ1-2	NA	TGTGCCAGCAGTGAAAGGCGACGGTATGGCTACACCTTC	CASSERRRYGYTF
15	NA	TRBV6-2/TRBV6-3	TRBJ1-4	NA	TGTGCCAGCAGTTACTCGACGGGGGGTAGTGAAAAACTGTTTTTT	CASSYSTGGSEKLFF
15	many	TRBV7-2	TRBJ1-5	NA	TGTGCCAGCAGCTTGGCCGGGGTCGGGGCTCAGCCCCAGCATTTT	CASSLAGVGAQPQHF
13	NA	TRBV5-4	TRBJ2-5	TRBD1	TGTGCCAGCAGCCCGGACAGGGCGGAGACCCAGTACTTC	CASSPDRAETQYF
13	NA	TRBV29-1	TRBJ2-7	TRBD1	TGCAGCGTTGCGGGACAGGACCCCTACGAGCAGTACTTC	CSVAGQDPYEQYF
11	NA	TRBV20-1	TRBJ1-3	NA	TGCAGTGCTAGTGGCGGAAACACCATATATTTT	CSASGGNTIYF
16	NA	TRBV2	TRBJ1-5	NA	TGTGCCAGCAGTGATCCCAGGTTATATAGCAATCAGCCCCAGCATTTT	CASSDPRLYSNQPQHF
15	NA	TRBV7-6	TRBJ1-1	NA	TGTGCCAGCAGCTTAGCGACGGGAGGGGGCACTGAAGCTTTCTTT	CASSLATGGGTEAFF
17	NA	TRBV15	TRBJ2-3	NA	TGTGCCACCAGCGGACCCCTGAGGGGGGTTCGCACAGATACGCAGTATTTT	CATSGPLRGVRTDTQYF
14	NA	TRBV19	TRBJ2-1	TRBD2	TGTGCCAGTAGTATCGGACTAGCGGGAGGCGAGCAGTTCTTC	CASSIGLAGGEQFF
14	once	TRBV19	TRBJ2-3	NA	TGTGCCAGTAGCCTGGGGGGTTTAACAGATACGCAGTATTTT	CASSLGGLTDTQYF
13	NA	TRBV6-5	TRBJ1-1	NA	TGTGCCAGCAGTTATGACGGGGCCACTGAAGCTTTCTTT	CASSYDGATEAFF
15	NA	TRBV11-2	TRBJ2-2	TRBD2	TGTGCCAGCAGCCACAGCGGGAGTCCCACCGGGGAGCTGTTTTTT	CASSHSGSPTGELFF
14	NA	TRBV30	TRBJ1-6	NA	TGTGCCTGGACTCAACAGGCCGGATATTCACCCCTCCACTTT	CAWTQQAGYSPLHF
13	NA	TRBV7-9	TRBJ2-5	NA	TGTGCCAGCAGCCCTAGTCCCGGGGAGACCCAGTACTTC	CASSPSPGETQYF
13	NA	TRBV6-1	TRBJ2-3	NA	TGTGCCAGCGGAGTTGGTGAAACAGATACGCAGTATTTT	CASGVGETDTQYF
15	once	TRBV27	TRBJ2-1	NA	TGTGCCAGCAGTTTAAGGTCAGGCTCCTACAATGAGCAGTTCTTC	CASSLRSGSYNEQFF
16	NA	TRBV5-6	TRBJ2-1	NA	TGTGCCAGCAGCTTGGCCCAGGGAACCTCCTACAATGAGCAGTTCTTC	CASSLAQGTSYNEQFF
15	NA	TRBV5-4	TRBJ2-1	NA	TGTGCCAGCAGCCAAGGGGGTTGGGGCTACAATGAGCAGTTCTTC	CASSQGGWGYNEQFF
13	NA	TRBV3-1/TRBV3-2	TRBJ2-7	NA	TGTGCCAGCAGCCTATCCCGGGACGGAGAGCAGTACTTC	CASSLSRDGEQYF
16	NA	TRBV6-1	TRBJ1-4	NA	TGTGCCAGCAGTGAATGGAGGCAGGCAACTAATGAAAAACTGTTTTTT	CASSEWRQATNEKLFF
16	NA	TRBV28	TRBJ2-2	NA	TGTGCCAGCAGTTTAGGGGGAGCGCACCCTCTCGGGGAGCTGTTTTTT	CASSLGGAHPLGELFF
14	NA	TRBV19	TRBJ2-1	NA	TGTGCCAGTAGTATTGGGGGGACCTACAATGAGCAGTTCTTC	CASSIGGTYNEQFF
15	NA	TRBV6-1	TRBJ1-4	NA	TGTGCCAGCAGTGAAGCATGGGACGGTAGCGAAAAACTGTTTTTT	CASSEAWDGSEKLFF
15	NA	TRBV19	TRBJ2-3	NA	TGTGCCAGTAGTACGCGGGACAGTCCCACAGATACGCAGTATTTT	CASSTRDSPTDTQYF
14	NA	TRBV5-1	TRBJ2-3	NA	TGCGCCAGCAGCTTGGAGAGGGGCACAGATACGCAGTATTTT	CASSLERGTDTQYF
15	NA	TRBV6-5	TRBJ2-7	TRBD2	TGTGCCAGCAGGGGCAACAGCGGGGCGGCATACGAGCAGTACTTC	CASRGNSGAAYEQYF
16	NA	TRBV19	TRBJ2-2	NA	TGTGCCAGTAGTATAGAGGGCAGGGGAAAGATCGGGGAGCTGTTTTTT	CASSIEGRGKIGELFF
14	NA	TRBV6-5	TRBJ2-2	NA	TGTGCCAGCCTTGACAGGAGCAACACCGGGGAGCTGTTTTTT	CASLDRSNTGELFF
11	NA	TRBV24-1	TRBJ2-1	NA	TGTGCCACCAGTGATTCGGGAGAGCAGTTCTTC	CATSDSGEQFF
13	NA	TRBV5-4	TRBJ1-1	NA	TGTGCCAGCAGCTTGGCGGGGATCACTGAAGCTTTCTTT	CASSLAGITEAFF